This TCR beta chain was obtained from a study of glioma-infiltrating T cells. Points on this clonotype: What it recognizes is unknown. A library made for alpha chains picked up this beta chain off target, so its size means little.

Study-wide findings and caveats: Tissue and blood shared very few CDR3 sequences. Above-expected tissue-blood divergence occurred in all gliomas, most in low-grade ones.

The iRepertoire nested amplicon-rescue multiplex PCR amplified TCR alpha and beta CDR3s from RNA. One entry per CDR3 protein results from TCRdb running MiXCR on the multiplex PCR reads. Of around 4,100 distinct CDR3 sequences listed, 92% are singletons. CDR1 and CDR2 (germline): MNHEY, SMNVEV (reference sequence). Trimming shortened V by 4 bases and J by 0 bases, and 1 base separated the two germline ends. The CDR3 is 13 residues long. This receptor was taken from a human donor with low-grade glioma or glioblastoma, undergoing nonglioma brain surgery, or in good health (not recorded which). Sequenced material: glioma tissue, nonneoplastic brain tissue, or PBMCs (not recorded which). The genes are TRBV27 and TRBJ2-6; D is unresolved. The CDR3: CASSYSGANVLTF. The CDR3 DNA reads as TGTGCCAGCAGTTACTCTGGGGCCAACGTCCTGACTTTC.